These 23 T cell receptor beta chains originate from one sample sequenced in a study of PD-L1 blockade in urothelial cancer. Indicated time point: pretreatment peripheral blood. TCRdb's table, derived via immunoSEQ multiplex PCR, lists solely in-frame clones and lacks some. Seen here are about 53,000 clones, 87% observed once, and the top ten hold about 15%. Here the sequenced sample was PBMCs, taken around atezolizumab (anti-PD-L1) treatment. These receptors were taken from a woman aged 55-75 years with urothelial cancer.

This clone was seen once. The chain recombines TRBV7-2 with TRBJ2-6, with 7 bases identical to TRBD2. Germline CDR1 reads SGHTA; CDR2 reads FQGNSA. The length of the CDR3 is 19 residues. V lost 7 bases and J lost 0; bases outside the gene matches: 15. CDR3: CASTLNSGFQHSGANVLTF. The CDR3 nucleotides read TGTGCCAGCACCCTTAATAGCGGGTTTCAGCACTCTGGGGCCAACGTCCTGACTTTC.

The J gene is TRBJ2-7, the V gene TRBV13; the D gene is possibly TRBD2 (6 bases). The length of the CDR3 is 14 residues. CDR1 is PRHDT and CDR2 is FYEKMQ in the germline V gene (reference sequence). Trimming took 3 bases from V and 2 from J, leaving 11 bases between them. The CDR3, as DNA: TGTGCCAGCAGCTTTGGGGACTCAACCTACGAGCAGTACTTC. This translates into CASSFGDSTYEQYF.

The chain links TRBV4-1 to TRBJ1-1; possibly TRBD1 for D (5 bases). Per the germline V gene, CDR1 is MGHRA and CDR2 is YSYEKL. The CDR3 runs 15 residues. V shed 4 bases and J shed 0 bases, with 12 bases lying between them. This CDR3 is CASSPGGGLNTEAFF. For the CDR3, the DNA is TGCGCCAGCAGCCCCGGCGGGGGATTGAACACTGAAGCTTTCTTT.

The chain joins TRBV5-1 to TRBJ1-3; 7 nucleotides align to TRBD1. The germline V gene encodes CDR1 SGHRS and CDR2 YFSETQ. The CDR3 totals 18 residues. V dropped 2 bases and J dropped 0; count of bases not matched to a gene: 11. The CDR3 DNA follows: TGCGCCAGCAGCTTAAACAGGGGCAGGGGCTCCTCTGGAAACACCATATATTTT. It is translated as CASSLNRGRGSSGNTIYF.

The CDR3 coding sequence is TGTGCCAGCAGACAGGGTTCTGGAAACACCATATATTTT. This gives the protein CASRQGSGNTIYF. This chain links TRBV7-9 with TRBJ1-3; TRBD1 might be the D (6 bases). The V gene lost 6 bases and the J gene lost 1 base, with 7 bases spanning the gap. The germline gives CDR1 SEHNR, CDR2 FQNEAQ (reference sequence). CDR3 length equals 13 residues.

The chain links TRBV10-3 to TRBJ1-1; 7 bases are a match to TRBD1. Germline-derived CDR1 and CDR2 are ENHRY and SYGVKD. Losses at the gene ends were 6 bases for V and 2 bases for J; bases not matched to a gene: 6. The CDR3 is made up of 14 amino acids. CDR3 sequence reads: CAISITGDNTEAFF. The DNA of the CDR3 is TGTGCCATCAGCATTACAGGGGACAACACTGAAGCTTTCTTT.

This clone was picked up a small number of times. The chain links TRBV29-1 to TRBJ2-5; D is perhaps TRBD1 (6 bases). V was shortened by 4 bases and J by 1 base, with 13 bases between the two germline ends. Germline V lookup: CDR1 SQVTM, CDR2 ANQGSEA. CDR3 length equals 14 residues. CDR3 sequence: CSVGWTEAQETQYF. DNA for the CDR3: TGCAGCGTTGGCTGGACAGAAGCCCAAGAGACCCAGTACTTC.

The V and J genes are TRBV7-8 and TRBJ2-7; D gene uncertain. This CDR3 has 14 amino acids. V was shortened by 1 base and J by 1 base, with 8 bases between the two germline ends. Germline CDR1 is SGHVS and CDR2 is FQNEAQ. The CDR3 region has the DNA TGTGCCAGCAGCTTAGATACTCCTTCCTACGAGCAGTACTTC. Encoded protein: CASSLDTPSYEQYF.

The CDR3 protein is CASSLGQGVNEQYF. CDR3 DNA: TGTGCCAGCAGCCTGGGACAGGGGGTAAACGAGCAGTACTTC. The chain couples TRBV27 to TRBJ2-7, with TRBD1 matching over 11 bases. The CDR3 totals 14 residues. The germline V gene encodes CDR1 MNHEY and CDR2 SMNVEV (reference sequence). With 6 bases clipped from V and 5 bases from J, the junction kept 6 bases outside the gene matches.

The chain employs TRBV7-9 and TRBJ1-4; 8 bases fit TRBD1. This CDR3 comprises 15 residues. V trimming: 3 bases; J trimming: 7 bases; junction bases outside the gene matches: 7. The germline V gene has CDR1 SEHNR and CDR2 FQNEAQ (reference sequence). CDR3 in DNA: TGTGCCAGCAGCTTTACCATGGGACAGGCTGAAAAACTGTTTTTT. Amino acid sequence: CASSFTMGQAEKLFF.

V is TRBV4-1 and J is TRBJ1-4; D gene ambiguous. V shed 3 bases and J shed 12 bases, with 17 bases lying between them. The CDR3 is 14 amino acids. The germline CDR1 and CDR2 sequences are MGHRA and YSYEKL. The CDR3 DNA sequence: TGCGCCAGCAGCCATCCGGAACCGGGCGGGGAACTGTTTTTT. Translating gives CASSHPEPGGELFF.

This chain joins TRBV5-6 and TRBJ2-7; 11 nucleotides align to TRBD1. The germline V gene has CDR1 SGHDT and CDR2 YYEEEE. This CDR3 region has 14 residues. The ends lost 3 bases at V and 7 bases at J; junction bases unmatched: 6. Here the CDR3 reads CASSSDRGLREQYF. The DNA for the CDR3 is TGTGCCAGCAGCTCGGACAGGGGGCTCCGGGAGCAGTACTTC.

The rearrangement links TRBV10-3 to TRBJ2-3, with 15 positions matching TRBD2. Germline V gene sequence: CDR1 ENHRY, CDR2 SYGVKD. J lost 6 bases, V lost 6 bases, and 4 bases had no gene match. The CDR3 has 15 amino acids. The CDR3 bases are TGTGCCATCAGGGGGACTAGCGGGAGGTCGGATACGCAGTATTTT. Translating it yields CAIRGTSGRSDTQYF.

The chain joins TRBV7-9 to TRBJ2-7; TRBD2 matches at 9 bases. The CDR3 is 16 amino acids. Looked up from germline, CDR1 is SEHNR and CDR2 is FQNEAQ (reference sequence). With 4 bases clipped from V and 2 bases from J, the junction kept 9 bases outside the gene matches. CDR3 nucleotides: TGTGCCAGCAGCTATGTTCTGCTAGCGGGGACCTACGAGCAGTACTTC. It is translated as CASSYVLLAGTYEQYF.

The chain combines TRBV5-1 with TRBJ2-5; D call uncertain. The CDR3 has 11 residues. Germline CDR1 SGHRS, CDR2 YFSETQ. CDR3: CAPRRRETQYF. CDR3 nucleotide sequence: TGCGCTCCGAGGCGGAGAGAGACCCAGTACTTC.

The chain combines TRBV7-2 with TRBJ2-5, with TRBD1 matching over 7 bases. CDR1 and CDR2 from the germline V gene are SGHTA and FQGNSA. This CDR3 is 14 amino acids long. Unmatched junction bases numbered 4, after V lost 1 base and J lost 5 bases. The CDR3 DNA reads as TGTGCCAGCAGCTTAGGAGGGGGCTTGGAGACCCAGTACTTC. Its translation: CASSLGGGLETQYF.

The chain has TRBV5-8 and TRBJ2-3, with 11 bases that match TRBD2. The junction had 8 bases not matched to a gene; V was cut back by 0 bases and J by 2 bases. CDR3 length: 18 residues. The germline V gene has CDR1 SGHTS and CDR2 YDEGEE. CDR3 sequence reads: CASSLGLAGSYNTDTQYF. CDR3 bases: TGTGCCAGCAGCTTGGGACTAGCGGGGAGCTACAACACAGATACGCAGTATTTT. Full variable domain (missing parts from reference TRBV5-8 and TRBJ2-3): EAGVTQSPTHLIKTRGQQATLRCSPISGHTSVYWYQQALGLGLQFLLWYDEGEERNRGNFPPRFSGRQFPNYSSELNVNALELEDSALYLCASSLGLAGSYNTDTQYFGPGTRLTVL.

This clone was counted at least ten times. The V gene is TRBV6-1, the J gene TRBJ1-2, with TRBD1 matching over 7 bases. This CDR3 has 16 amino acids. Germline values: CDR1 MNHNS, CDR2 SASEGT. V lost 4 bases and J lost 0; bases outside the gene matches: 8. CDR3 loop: CASSGDSGGANYGYTF. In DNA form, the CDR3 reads TGTGCCAGCAGTGGGGACAGCGGCGGGGCTAACTATGGCTACACCTTC.

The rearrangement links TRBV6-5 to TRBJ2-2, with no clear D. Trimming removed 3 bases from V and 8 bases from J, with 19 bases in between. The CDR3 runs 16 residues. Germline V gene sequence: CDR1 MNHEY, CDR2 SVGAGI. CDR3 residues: CASSYGASLYMGELFF. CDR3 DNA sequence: TGTGCCAGCAGTTATGGCGCTAGTCTATATATGGGGGAGCTGTTTTTT.

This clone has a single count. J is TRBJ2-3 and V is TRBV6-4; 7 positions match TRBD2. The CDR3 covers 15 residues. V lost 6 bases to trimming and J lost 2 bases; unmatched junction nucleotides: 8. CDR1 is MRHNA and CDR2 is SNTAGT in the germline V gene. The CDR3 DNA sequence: TGTGCCAGCAGAGAATCTCTAGCGGCCACAGATACGCAGTATTTT. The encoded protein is CASRESLAATDTQYF.

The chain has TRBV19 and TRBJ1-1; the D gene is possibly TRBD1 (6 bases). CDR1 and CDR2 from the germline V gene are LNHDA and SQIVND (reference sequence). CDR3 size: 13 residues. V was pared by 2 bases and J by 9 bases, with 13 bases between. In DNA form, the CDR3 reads TGTGCCAGTAGTATAAAAGGACAGAGTAAAGCTTTCTTT. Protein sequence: CASSIKGQSKAFF.

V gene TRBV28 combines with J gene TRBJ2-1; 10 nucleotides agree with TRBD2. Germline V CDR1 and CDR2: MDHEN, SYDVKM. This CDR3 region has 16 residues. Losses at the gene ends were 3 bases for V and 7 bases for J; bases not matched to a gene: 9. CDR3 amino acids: CASSFRSSGRWNEQFF. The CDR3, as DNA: TGTGCCAGCAGTTTCAGGTCTAGCGGGAGATGGAATGAGCAGTTCTTC.

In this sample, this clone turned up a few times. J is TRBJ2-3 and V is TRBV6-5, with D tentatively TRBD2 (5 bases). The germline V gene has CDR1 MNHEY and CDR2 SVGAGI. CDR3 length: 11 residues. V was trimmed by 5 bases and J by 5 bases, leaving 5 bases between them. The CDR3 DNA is TGTGCCAGCAGTGAGGGAGATACGCAGTATTTT. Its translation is CASSEGDTQYF.